What follows are 4 T cell receptor beta chains derived from one specimen sequenced in a study of CD8+ T cells in alopecia areata. Documented treatment: oral pan-JAK inhibitor, 5-10 mg twice daily. Reverse transcribed after extraction, RNA yielded cDNA as the sequencing template. The table came from immunoSEQ multiplex PCR; TCRdb's copy has only in-frame clones and leaves some out. The sample records about 100,000 clones, roughly two fifths being singletons. This specimen consisted of CD8+ T cells sorted from blood, obtained at week 24, from a patient treated with tofacitinib. These receptors originate from a human donor with alopecia areata.

V is TRBV14 and J is TRBJ2-5, with unresolved D. The CDR3 extends over 14 amino acids. The germline CDR1 and CDR2 sequences are SGHDN and FVKESK. V was clipped by 3 bases and J by 5 bases, with 13 bases between them. The CDR3 DNA is TGTGCCAGCAGCCAGACCAGGAATCGGGAGACCCAGTACTTC. Amino acids: CASSQTRNRETQYF.

The table lists this clone with a few counts. One junction end does not reproduce the germline sequence, and a read error may be involved. This chain uses TRBV7-7 with TRBJ1-2, with 7 positions matching TRBD1. Germline CDR1 is SSHAT and CDR2 is FNYEAQ (reference sequence). The CDR3 spans 13 residues. The CDR3 DNA reads as TGTGCTAGCAGTCCTGACAGGGACTATGGCTACACCTTC. Its protein product is CASSPDRDYGYTF.

This clone has only a few counts. The chain combines TRBV27 with TRBJ2-5; D is unresolved. The V and J ends lost 8 bases and 5 bases respectively, with 12 bases between them. The CDR3 consists of 12 residues. Per germline, CDR1 MNHEY and CDR2 SMNVEV (reference sequence). The CDR3 DNA reads as TGTGCCAGCGGACCTAGGGCGGAGACCCAGTACTTC. Translation gives CASGPRAETQYF.

This clone was counted a few times. The chain uses TRBV7-9 and TRBJ1-5; D is undetermined. The CDR3 totals 13 residues. V lost 5 bases to trimming and J lost 7 bases, with 12 bases between them. The germline gives CDR1 SEHNR, CDR2 FQNEAQ (reference sequence). CDR3 amino acids: CASSISPTQPQHF. CDR3 nucleotides: TGTGCCAGCAGCATTTCTCCGACGCAGCCCCAGCATTTT. Filled out from reference TRBV7-9 and TRBJ1-5, the complete variable domain reads DTGVSQNPRHKITKRGQNVTFRCDPISEHNRLYWYRQTLGQGPEFLTYFQNEAQLEKSRLLSDRFSAERPKGSFSTLEIQRTEQGDSAMYLCASSISPTQPQHFGDGTRLSIL.